This note documents a single T cell receptor (beta chain) sequence. Its antigen remains unidentified. Germline V lookup: CDR1 DFQATT, CDR2 SNEGSKA (reference sequence). Unmatched junction bases numbered 13, after V lost 4 bases and J lost 5 bases. This CDR3 comprises 16 residues. Input for naive CD8 libraries was roughly 19,000 to 1,000,000 sorted cells; the RNA fraction used was 10%, 30% or 50%. The sample comes from a study of molecular identifiers for immune sequencing clone quantification. Study-wide background: Replicate experiments divided RNA from approximately 22,000 or 94,000 naive CD8 cells into five parts and sequenced four. Findings and limits, study-wide: Roughly 950,000 naive cells reportedly did not prevent detection of spiked Jurkat TCR RNA from one cell.

Bulk libraries came from a prior protocol with listed TCR primers. TCRdb passed the PCR reads through MiXCR, listing each CDR3 protein once. This table has around 100,000 distinct CDR3 sequences, roughly a third appearing once. The V call is TRBV20-1, the J call TRBJ2-2; 7 nucleotides line up with TRBD2. The sample comprised naive CD8+ T cells from blood, with Jurkat cell RNA spiked in. Subset defined: FACS-sorted CD8+CD4-CCR7+CD45RA+ naive T cells. This clonotype was obtained from a human donor in good health. Some libraries in this study had Jurkat cell RNA spiked in. The DNA for the CDR3 is TGCAGTGCTATACCCCCCAGGCTAGCGGATACCGGGGAGCTGTTTTTT. It specifies CSAIPPRLADTGELFF.